Presented here are 30 T cell receptor beta chains from one specimen sequenced in a study of tumor and adjacent non-tumor tissue in lung cancer. No cell sorting was done before RNA was extracted from the tissue. Three rounds of nested PCR, following a modified ARM-PCR protocol, produced the TCRbeta library. TCRdb analysed the multiplex PCR reads with MiXCR anew, one entry per CDR3 protein. The sample lists some 84,000 distinct CDR3 sequences, around 59% occurring once. The specimen sequenced was lung tumor tissue. These receptors were collected from a man aged 70-80 years with non-small cell lung cancer.

This clonotype was observed many times. The chain is built from TRBV20-1 and TRBJ1-4; D may be TRBD1 (6 bases). Looked up from germline, CDR1 is DFQATT and CDR2 is SNEGSKA (reference sequence). Deletions cut 1 base from V and 5 bases from J, with 11 bases between. The CDR3 extends over 14 amino acids. The CDR3 sequence: CSARGTADNEKLFF. The DNA for the CDR3 is TGCAGTGCTAGAGGGACAGCCGACAATGAAAAACTGTTTTTT.

Note on this clonotype: One base away lies a much larger clone, so this may be a sequencing read error. The rearrangement links TRBV28 to TRBJ2-7; 8 nucleotides agree with TRBD2. The CDR3 sequence is 15 residues long. Germline V gene lookup returns CDR1 MDHEN and CDR2 SYDVKM. The trim removed 5 bases at V and 6 bases at J, leaving 12 bases unmatched. DNA of the CDR3: TGTGCCAGCAGTCGAACGGGAGGGCCCTTAGGCGAGCAGTACTTC. Protein: CASSRTGGPLGEQYF.

About this clonotype itself: It may be a read error: a sequence one base away is much more abundant. The rearrangement uses TRBV13 and TRBJ2-2, with a weak D call TRBD1 (5 bases). There are 12 residues in the CDR3. From germline, CDR1 is PRHDT and CDR2 FYEKMQ (reference sequence). CDR3 in DNA: TGTGCCAACAGCCGAAGGGGCGGGGAGCTGTTTTTT. This gives the protein CANSRRGGELFF.

The sample holds one count of this clonotype. A much larger clone differs by one base, so this may be a read error. The chain carries TRBV6-6 and TRBJ1-3; TRBD1 matches at 8 bases. V was clipped by 3 bases and J by 1 base; unmatched bases: 5. The CDR3 totals 16 residues. The germline CDR1 and CDR2 sequences are MNHNY and SVGAGI (reference sequence). The CDR3 DNA reads as TGTGCCAGCAGTTATGATCGGACAGGGTCTGGAAACACCATATATTTT. This sequence encodes CASSYDRTGSGNTIYF.

Note on this clonotype: One end of the junction is discordant with germline, which a read error may explain. The V and J genes are TRBV13 and TRBJ2-7, with TRBD2 as a possible D gene (5 bases). CDR1 and CDR2 (germline): PRHDT, FYEKMQ (reference sequence). The CDR3 totals 16 residues. CDR3 bases: TGTACCAGCAGCTCCATACGGACTTTGGGTTCCTACGAGCAATACTTC. It yields the protein CTSSSIRTLGSYEQYF.

The chain combines TRBV5-1 with TRBJ1-1; D gene ambiguous. Deletions cut 5 bases from V and 14 bases from J, with 22 bases between. Germline V gene data show CDR1 as SGHRS and CDR2 as YFSETQ. The CDR3 is 13 amino acids. For the CDR3, the DNA is TGCGCCAGCAGAAGTTCCCCGTGGATTGACGCCTTCTTT. It yields the protein CASRSSPWIDAFF.

This clonotype has only one observation. This likely comes from a read error, as the CDR3 has no conserved phenylalanine or tryptophan at its end. The chain couples TRBV29-1 to TRBJ2-7; D unclear. CDR1 is SQVTM and CDR2 is ANQGSEA in the germline V gene. V lost 2 bases and J lost 3, with 8 bases in between. The CDR3 contains 12 residues. The CDR3 DNA sequence: TGCAGCGTTGAAACAACCCTCTACGAGCAGTACTAC. Protein product: CSVETTLYEQYY.

Comments on this clonotype: One end of the junction fails to match germline, which may point to a read error. This chain links TRBV6-5 with TRBJ2-3; 10 positions match TRBD2. This CDR3 contains 17 residues. CDR1 is MNHEY, CDR2 SVGAGI, per germline. Here the CDR3 DNA reads TGTGCTAGCAGCCCCCTACTAGCGGGGATGGGGGAAGATATGCAGTATTTT. It specifies CASSPLLAGMGEDMQYF.

A remark on this clonotype: The junction departs from the called germline gene at one end, perhaps through a read error. The chain joins TRBV11-2 to TRBJ1-4; D is unresolved. CDR3 size: 15 residues. CDR1 and CDR2 from the germline V gene are SGHAT and FQNNGV. CDR3 DNA sequence: TGTGCCAGCAGTTTAGATCTATCCGCTAATGAAAAACTGTTTTTT. Protein product: CASSLDLSANEKLFF.

Concerning this clonotype: This may be a read error, as it is one base from a much larger clone. Here the CDR3 reads CASGYPTNEQFF. For the CDR3, the DNA is TGTGCCAGCGGTTACCCGACAAATGAGCAGTTCTTC. The V call is TRBV6-2 or TRBV6-3, the J call TRBJ2-1; no reliable D call. Germline V gives CDR1 MNHEY, CDR2 SVGEGT. The CDR3 runs 12 residues.

This clonotype was picked up many times. The chain uses TRBV12-3 or TRBV12-4 and TRBJ1-2, with D uncertain. With 10 bases removed from V and 8 bases from J, the gap between germline ends came to 17 bases. The CDR3 is made up of 12 amino acids. The CDR3 sequence is CAITSPLKGYTF. CDR3 nucleotide sequence: TGTGCCATCACCAGCCCTCTAAAAGGCTACACCTTC.

This clonotype has just a few counts. J is TRBJ2-3 and V is TRBV29-1; TRBD1 might be the D (5 bases). The length of the CDR3 is 12 residues. Germline V CDR1 and CDR2: SQVTM, ANQGSEA. CDR3 DNA sequence: TGCAGTGGAAAGGCAGGGACAGATACGCAGTATTTT. Its protein is CSGKAGTDTQYF.

Turning to this clonotype: At one boundary the junction diverges from the germline segment, which might be a read error. The genes are TRBV5-4 and TRBJ1-1; a weak D match, TRBD1 (6 bases). The germline V gene encodes CDR1 SGHNT and CDR2 YYREEE (reference sequence). This CDR3 region has 14 residues. The CDR3 nucleotides read TGTGCCAACAGCCGACAGGTCATGAACACTGAAGCTTTCTTT. This gives the protein CANSRQVMNTEAFF.

As concerns this clonotype: Compared with germline, one end of the junction differs, possibly owing to a read error. The CDR3 nucleotides read TGTACCAGCTGCCATCTAGCGGGGGTTAACAATGAGCAGTTCTTC. It specifies CTSCHLAGVNNEQFF. The chain has TRBV11-3 and TRBJ2-1; 10 bases agree with TRBD2. This CDR3 has 15 amino acids. Per the germline V gene, CDR1 is SGHNT and CDR2 is YENEEA.

This clonotype showed up just a few times. V and J are TRBV20-1 and TRBJ2-1; weak D call: TRBD2 (6 bases). There are 14 residues in the CDR3. The V and J ends lost 6 bases and 7 bases respectively, with 19 bases between them. CDR1 DFQATT and CDR2 SNEGSKA come from the germline V gene (reference sequence). Written as DNA, the CDR3 is TGCAGTGCGCCTCCTCCGGCTAGCGCGAATGAGCAGTTCTTC. It translates to CSAPPPASANEQFF.

At least ten counts were recorded for this clonotype. The gene calls are TRBV12-3 or TRBV12-4 and TRBJ1-1; D gene uncertain. Trimming took off 2 bases at V and 0 bases at J, with 4 bases between the two ends. CDR3 length: 13 residues. Here the CDR3 reads CASSLKVNTEAFF. CDR3 DNA sequence: TGTGCCAGCAGTTTAAAGGTGAACACTGAAGCTTTCTTT.

This clonotype was seen a handful of times. This rearrangement joins TRBV5-1 to TRBJ2-1; 12 bases match TRBD2. Per the germline V gene, CDR1 is SGHRS and CDR2 is YFSETQ. The CDR3 has 18 residues. Trimming at V came to 3 bases and at J to 0 bases, leaving 7 bases not matched to a gene. The CDR3 loop is CASSYWTSGTRSYNEQFF. Here the CDR3 DNA reads TGCGCCAGCAGCTACTGGACTAGCGGGACACGCTCCTACAATGAGCAGTTCTTC.

The V gene is TRBV2, the J gene TRBJ2-3; D unclear. The germline gives CDR1 SNHLY, CDR2 FYNNEI. There are 13 residues in the CDR3. V lost 2 bases and J 5 bases, leaving 8 bases between the germline ends. The CDR3 is CASSESLIDTQYF. The DNA of the CDR3 is TGTGCCAGCAGTGAATCGCTCATAGATACGCAGTATTTT.

This clonotype appeared a few times. J is TRBJ2-2 and V is TRBV7-3, with D possibly TRBD1 on 6 matching bases. V lost 5 bases and J lost 5, with 12 bases in between. CDR3 length: 14 residues. Per germline, CDR1 SGHTA and CDR2 FQGTGA. The CDR3 reads CASSPVGGTGELFF. The CDR3 DNA reads as TGTGCCAGCAGCCCAGTAGGGGGAACCGGGGAGCTGTTTTTT. The full variable domain, its missing parts supplied by reference TRBV7-3 and TRBJ2-2, is GAGVSQTPSNKVTEKGKYVELRCDPISGHTALYWYRQSLGQGPEFLIYFQGTGAADDSGLPNDRFFAVRPEGSVSTLKIQRTERGDSAVYLCASSPVGGTGELFFGEGSRLTVL.

V usage is TRBV19 and J usage is TRBJ2-6, with 10 positions matching TRBD1. The CDR3 is 18 amino acids. Germline trimming cut 6 bases from V and 2 bases from J; bases unmatched to any gene: 10. Germline V gene data show CDR1 as LNHDA and CDR2 as SQIVND (reference sequence). CDR3 bases: TGTGCCAGTAGGACACCGGGACAGGGGACCCCTGGGGCCAACGTCCTGACTTTC. It translates to CASRTPGQGTPGANVLTF.

This clonotype was recorded at least ten times. This sequence may be a read error, since a much larger clone differs from it by one base. The chain recombines TRBV5-6 with TRBJ2-3; a possible D gene is TRBD1 (6 bases). V lost 2 bases and J lost 4, with 23 bases in between. Germline CDR1 reads SGHDT; CDR2 reads YYEEEE. The CDR3 spans 18 residues. The CDR3 nucleotides read TGTGCCAGCAGCTTAGAGCGTGAAACAGGGTGCTTGTCAGATACGCAGTATTTT. Its protein is CASSLERETGCLSDTQYF.

Comment on this clonotype: The CDR3 does not end in the conserved phenylalanine or tryptophan, so this is likely a read error. J is TRBJ2-2 and V is TRBV11-1; D remains ambiguous. Trimming cost V 8 bases and J 0 bases, with 13 bases left between them. The CDR3 runs to 15 residues. CDR1 is SGHAT and CDR2 is FQDESV in the germline V gene (reference sequence). This CDR3 reads CASGSTTANTGELFL. For the CDR3, the DNA is TGTGCCAGCGGCTCGACGACGGCGAACACCGGGGAGCTGTTTTTA.

With regard to this clonotype: At one end, the junction sequence differs from germline, possibly due to a read error. The CDR3 protein is CPSIWGRTEAFF. The CDR3 DNA reads TGTCCCAGCATCTGGGGTCGGACTGAAGCTTTCTTT. The chain has TRBV11-2 and TRBJ1-1, with unresolved D. The CDR3 has 12 amino acids. CDR1 and CDR2 (germline): SGHAT, FQNNGV. The full variable domain, with the rest looked up from reference TRBV11-2 and TRBJ1-1, is EAGVAQSPRYKIIEKRQSVAFWCNPISGHATLYWYQQILGQGPKLLIQFQNNGVVDDSQLPKDRFSAERLKGVDSTLKIQPAKLEDSAVYLCPSIWGRTEAFFGQGTRLTVV.

Ten or more counts support this clonotype. The rearrangement joins TRBV4-1 to TRBJ1-4; 9 bases are a match to TRBD1. CDR3 size: 16 residues. Per germline, CDR1 MGHRA and CDR2 YSYEKL. The V gene end was trimmed by 4 bases and the J gene end by 7 bases; junction bases not matched to a gene: 10. CDR3 loop: CASSRDRASRFEKLFF. CDR3 nucleotide sequence: TGCGCCAGCAGCCGGGACAGGGCTAGTCGCTTTGAAAAACTGTTTTTT.

This clonotype was counted ten times or more. The chain carries TRBV5-1 and TRBJ2-3; 9 bases line up with TRBD1. The ends lost 4 bases at V and 5 bases at J; junction bases unmatched: 11. The CDR3 is 16 residues long. Germline V gene lookup returns CDR1 SGHRS and CDR2 YFSETQ. The CDR3 sequence is CASSPPTGTGKDTQYF. Written as DNA, the CDR3 is TGCGCCAGCAGCCCCCCCACCGGGACAGGGAAAGATACGCAGTATTTT.

This clonotype was counted many times. The chain carries TRBV5-1 and TRBJ2-1; TRBD2 matches 10 bases. Per germline, CDR1 SGHRS and CDR2 YFSETQ. J was trimmed by 10 bases and V by 0 bases; bases with no gene match: 7. The CDR3 length is 15 residues. CDR3 coding DNA: TGCGCCAGCAGCTTGGGTCTAGCGGGGGTCGTAGAGCAGTTCTTC. This codes for CASSLGLAGVVEQFF.

Details on this clonotype: One end of the junction is discordant with germline, which a read error may explain. V gene TRBV28 combines with J gene TRBJ2-7, with 9 nucleotides matching TRBD1. The CDR3 extends over 17 amino acids. The germline V gene has CDR1 MDHEN and CDR2 SYDVKM. The CDR3 DNA reads as TGTACCAGCAGTGATATTGGGACAGGGCGTTCCTCCTACGAGCAGTATTTC. This translates into CTSSDIGTGRSSYEQYF.

V and J are TRBV6-5 and TRBJ2-7; 8 bases agree with TRBD2. The CDR3 sequence is 14 residues long. Germline V gives CDR1 MNHEY, CDR2 SVGAGI. Trimming removed 5 bases from V and 7 bases from J; junction bases left unmatched: 10. This CDR3 reads CASSVPGGRYEQYF. The CDR3 nucleotides are TGTGCCAGCAGTGTCCCGGGGGGGCGCTATGAGCAGTACTTC.

This clonotype was counted many times. The chain employs TRBV20-1 and TRBJ1-2, with 7 bases identical to TRBD1. CDR1 is DFQATT, CDR2 SNEGSKA, per germline (reference sequence). The V and J ends lost 4 bases and 5 bases, in that order; junction bases with no gene match: 4. The CDR3 has 12 amino acids. The CDR3 is CSAIDREYGYTF. The DNA for the CDR3 is TGCAGTGCTATCGACAGGGAGTATGGCTACACCTTC.

A word on this clonotype: A much larger clone differs by one base, so this may be a read error. The gene calls are TRBV20-1 and TRBJ2-5; D unresolved. The CDR3 has 11 residues. CDR1 and CDR2 from the germline V gene are DFQATT and SNEGSKA (reference sequence). CDR3 coding DNA: TGCAATGCTAGTTTTTCGGAGACCCAGTACTTC. Its protein is CNASFSETQYF.